Listed below are T cell receptor beta chains from one sample, sequenced in a study of somatic mutations in cytotoxic T cells in rheumatoid arthritis. Here immunoSEQ multiplex PCR was the method, and the copy in TCRdb shows in-frame clones only, minus some. The sample holds about 20,000 clones; about nine tenths are singletons and the top ten take roughly 15%. Input material: CD8+ T cells sorted from blood. The source of these receptors is a man between 40 and 49 years old in good health. CDR3s include the opening cysteine and the closing phenylalanine or tryptophan. D genes are given only for firm matches. Not every row has a clone size; where given, it reads once, few, many or a size class.

>-|-|TRBV4-2|TRBJ2-3
TGTGCCAGCAGCCAAGGGACGTCCCTCCATAGCACAGATACGCAGTATTTT
CASSQGTSLHSTDTQYF
>few|-|TRBV5-1|TRBJ1-1
TGCGCCAGCAGCTTAACAGGGATCACTGAAGCTTTCTTT
CASSLTGITEAFF
>-|-|TRBV6-5|TRBJ2-1
TGTGCCAGCAGTTCGTCCTCCTACAATGAGCAGTTCTTC
CASSSSSYNEQFF
>-|-|TRBV5-6|TRBJ2-7
TGTGCCAGCAGCTTGTCCCTAGCTCGGTTCGAGCAGTACTTC
CASSLSLARFEQYF
>-|-|TRBV28|TRBJ2-4
TGTGCCAGCAGTTTAGAGGGGTCTGAAGCCAAAAACATTCAGTACTTC
CASSLEGSEAKNIQYF
>-|TRBD1|TRBV19|TRBJ1-2
TGTGCCAGTACCCCCTCAGGGGGGTGGGATAACTATGGCTACACCTTC
CASTPSGGWDNYGYTF
>-|TRBD1|TRBV11-2|TRBJ1-1
TGTGCCAGCAGCTACAGGGGGAGTTTCGGTGGGAACACTGAAGCTTTCTTT
CASSYRGSFGGNTEAFF
>-|-|TRBV4-2|TRBJ1-2
TGTGCCAGCAGCCAAGATGGACAGCTAAACTATGGCTACACCTTC
CASSQDGQLNYGYTF
>once|TRBD1|TRBV2|TRBJ1-5
TGTGCCAGCAGTGACCCTGGGACAGTCAATCAGCCCCAGCATTTT
CASSDPGTVNQPQHF
>-|-|TRBV28|TRBJ1-1
TGTGCCAGCAGCAGGACCGAGGGCAACACTGAAGCTTTCTTT
CASSRTEGNTEAFF
>-|-|TRBV2|TRBJ2-7
TGTGCCAGCAGCCCCAAGTTCGGGTGGGAGCAGTACTTC
CASSPKFGWEQYF
>-|-|TRBV4-3|TRBJ2-2
TGCGCCAGCAGCCAACAGGAGTACACCGGGGAGCTGTTTTTT
CASSQQEYTGELFF
>few|TRBD2|TRBV13|TRBJ2-1
TGTGCCAGCAGCCCACCCAGTCTAGCGGGAGTAAATGAGCAGTTCTTC
CASSPPSLAGVNEQFF
>-|TRBD2|TRBV4-1|TRBJ2-1
TGCGCCAGCAGCCAACTAGCGGGAGGTAAGAATGAGCAGTTCTTC
CASSQLAGGKNEQFF
>medium-sized|-|TRBV7-9|TRBJ1-5
TGTGCCTCATCAGGGCGGGGCGTCGGCAATCAGCCCCAGCATTTT
CASSGRGVGNQPQHF
>-|TRBD2|TRBV4-1|TRBJ2-1
TGCGCCAGCAGCCCCTCTAGCGGGAGGGCCCTACGGGGGGGGCAGTTCTTC
CASSPSSGRALRGGQFF